This T cell receptor beta chain came from a study of T cell repertoires in cytomegalovirus infection. About the study: The authors used CMV epitopes that were HLA-C-restricted (recently identified) and HLA-B-restricted (well studied).

The CDR3 runs 15 residues. V was trimmed by 5 bases and J by 0 bases, leaving 12 bases between them. Germline assignment: CDR1 SGDLS and CDR2 YYNGEE. Each CDR3 protein is one row after TCRdb ran MiXCR on the reads. The sample holds some 200,000 distinct CDR3 sequences, roughly 34% seen once. This clonotype was seen more than once but under ten times. What it binds is unknown. This TCR was recovered from a human donor in good health (CMV status not recorded). Some clones in this sample may be carry-over from other donors' samples. The chain carries TRBV9 and TRBJ1-3; D perhaps matches TRBD1 (5 bases). The sequencing here drew on CD8+ T cells from cultured PBMCs, taken from culture after CMV antigen stimulation. CDR3 in amino acids: CASSASGVSGNTIYF. In DNA, the CDR3 is TGTGCCAGCAGTGCCTCGGGGGTCTCTGGAAACACCATATATTTT.